This section outlines one T cell receptor beta chain sequence together with its context. Deep-level assay runs were performed. Measured with immunoSEQ multiplex PCR; TCRdb has only the in-frame clones, and not every one. The data show about 2.3 million clones, around 93% seen once. These data are taken from a study of shared clonotypes between healthy human individuals. The germline V gene has CDR1 SNHLY and CDR2 FYNNEI. V lost 6 bases, J lost 7 bases, and 10 bases stayed unmatched. The CDR3 runs 15 residues. This clonotype originated in a man between 18 and 29 years old in good health. Some clones in this sample may be carry-over from other donors' samples. The rearrangement joins TRBV2 to TRBJ2-1, with TRBD2 matching over 9 bases. The sequenced sample consisted of naive CD4+ T cells from PBMCs. Indicated subset: CD45RA+ positively selected. CDR3 sequence: CASRKFLAGENEQFF. The CDR3, as DNA: TGTGCCAGCAGAAAGTTCTTAGCGGGAGAAAATGAGCAGTTCTTC.